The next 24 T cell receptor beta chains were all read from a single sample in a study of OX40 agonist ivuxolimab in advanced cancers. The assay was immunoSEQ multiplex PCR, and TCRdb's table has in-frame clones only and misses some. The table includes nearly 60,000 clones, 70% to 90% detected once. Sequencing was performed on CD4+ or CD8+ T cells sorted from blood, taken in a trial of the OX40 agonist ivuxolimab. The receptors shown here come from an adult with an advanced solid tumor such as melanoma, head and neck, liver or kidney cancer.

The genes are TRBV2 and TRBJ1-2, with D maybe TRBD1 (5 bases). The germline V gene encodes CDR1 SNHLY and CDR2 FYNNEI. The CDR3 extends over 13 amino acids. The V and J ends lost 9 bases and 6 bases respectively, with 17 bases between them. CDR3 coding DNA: TGTGCCAGGGCGGACCCAGGGACGGATGGCTACACCTTC. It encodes CARADPGTDGYTF.

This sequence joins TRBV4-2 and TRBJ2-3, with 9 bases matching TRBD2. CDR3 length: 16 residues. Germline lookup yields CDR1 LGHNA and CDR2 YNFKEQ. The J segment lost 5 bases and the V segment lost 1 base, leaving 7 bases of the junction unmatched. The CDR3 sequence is CASSQAGRGGRDTQYF. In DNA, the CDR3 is TGTGCCAGCAGCCAAGCCGGGCGGGGGGGCCGAGATACGCAGTATTTT.

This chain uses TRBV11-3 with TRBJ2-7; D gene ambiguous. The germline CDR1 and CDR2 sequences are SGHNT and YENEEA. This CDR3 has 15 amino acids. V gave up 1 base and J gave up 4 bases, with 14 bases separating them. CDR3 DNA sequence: TGTGCCAGCAGCTTAGGGGCGACCCCTGGGTACGAGCAGTACTTC. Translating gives CASSLGATPGYEQYF. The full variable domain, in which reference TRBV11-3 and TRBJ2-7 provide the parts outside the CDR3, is EAGVVQSPRYKIIEKKQPVAFWCNPISGHNTLYWYLQNLGQGPELLIRYENEEAVDDSQLPKDRFSAERLKGVDSTLKIQPAELGDSAVYLCASSLGATPGYEQYFGPGTRLTVT.

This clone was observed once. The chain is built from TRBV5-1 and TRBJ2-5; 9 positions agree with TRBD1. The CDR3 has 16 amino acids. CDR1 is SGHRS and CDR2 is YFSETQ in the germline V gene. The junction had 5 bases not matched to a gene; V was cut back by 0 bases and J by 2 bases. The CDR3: CASSLGQGVRQETQYF. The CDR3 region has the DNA TGCGCCAGCAGCTTGGGACAGGGGGTTCGGCAAGAGACCCAGTACTTC.

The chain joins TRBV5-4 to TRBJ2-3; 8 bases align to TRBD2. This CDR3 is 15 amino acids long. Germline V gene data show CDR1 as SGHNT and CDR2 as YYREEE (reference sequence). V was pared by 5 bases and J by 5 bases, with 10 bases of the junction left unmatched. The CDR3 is CASSFSGERGDTQYF. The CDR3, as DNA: TGTGCCAGCAGTTTTAGCGGGGAAAGAGGAGATACGCAGTATTTT.

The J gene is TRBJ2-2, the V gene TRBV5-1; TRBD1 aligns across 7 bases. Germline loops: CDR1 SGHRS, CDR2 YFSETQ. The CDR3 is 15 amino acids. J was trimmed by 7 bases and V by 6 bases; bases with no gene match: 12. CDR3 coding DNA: TGCGCCAGCACCCGGGACAGAGGCTATAGCGGGGAGCTGTTTTTT. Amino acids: CASTRDRGYSGELFF.

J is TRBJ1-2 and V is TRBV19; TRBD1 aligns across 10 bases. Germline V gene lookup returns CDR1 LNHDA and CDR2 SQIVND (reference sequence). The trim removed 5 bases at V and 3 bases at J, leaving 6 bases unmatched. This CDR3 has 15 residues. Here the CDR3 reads CASSSPGQGHYGYTF. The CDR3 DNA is TGTGCCAGTAGTTCACCGGGACAGGGGCACTATGGCTACACCTTC.

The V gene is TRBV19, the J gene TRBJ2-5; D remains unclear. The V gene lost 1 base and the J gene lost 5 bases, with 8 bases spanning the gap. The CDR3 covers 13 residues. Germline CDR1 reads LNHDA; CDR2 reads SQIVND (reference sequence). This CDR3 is CASSIVAGETQYF. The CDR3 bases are TGTGCCAGTAGTATAGTAGCAGGCGAGACCCAGTACTTC.

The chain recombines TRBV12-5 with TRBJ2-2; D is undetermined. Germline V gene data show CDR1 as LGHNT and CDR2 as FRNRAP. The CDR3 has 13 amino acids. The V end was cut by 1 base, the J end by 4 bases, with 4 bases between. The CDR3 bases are TGTGCTAGTGGTTTGGGCAGCACCGGGGAGCTGTTTTTT. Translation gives CASGLGSTGELFF.

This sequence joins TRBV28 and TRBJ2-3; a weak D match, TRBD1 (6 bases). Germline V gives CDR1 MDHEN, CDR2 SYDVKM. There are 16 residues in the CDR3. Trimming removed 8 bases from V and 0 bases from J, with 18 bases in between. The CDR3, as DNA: TGTGCCAGCCCCCCTCCGAGAGGACAGAGCACAGATACGCAGTATTTT. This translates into CASPPPRGQSTDTQYF. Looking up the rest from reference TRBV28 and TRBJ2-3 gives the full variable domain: DVKVTQSSRYLVKRTGEKVFLECVQDMDHENMFWYRQDPGLGLRLIYFSYDVKMKEKGDIPEGYSVSREKKERFSLILESASTNQTSMYLCASPPPRGQSTDTQYFGPGTRLTVL.

The CDR3 DNA follows: TGCGCCAGCAGTGCGGACAGGGTTCGCGAGCAGTACTTC. Translation: CASSADRVREQYF. The chain combines TRBV10-1 with TRBJ2-7; TRBD1 aligns across 8 bases. The V segment lost 4 bases and the J segment 6 bases; nucleotides outside the gene matches: 5. This CDR3 has 13 residues. The germline gives CDR1 WNHNN, CDR2 SYGVQD (reference sequence).

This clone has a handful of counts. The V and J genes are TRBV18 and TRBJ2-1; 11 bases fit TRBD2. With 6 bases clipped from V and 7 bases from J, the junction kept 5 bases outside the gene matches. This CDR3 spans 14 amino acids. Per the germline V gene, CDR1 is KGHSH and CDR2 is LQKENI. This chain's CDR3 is CASSTSGGLNEQFF. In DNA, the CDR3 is TGTGCCAGCTCTACTAGCGGGGGTTTGAATGAGCAGTTCTTC.

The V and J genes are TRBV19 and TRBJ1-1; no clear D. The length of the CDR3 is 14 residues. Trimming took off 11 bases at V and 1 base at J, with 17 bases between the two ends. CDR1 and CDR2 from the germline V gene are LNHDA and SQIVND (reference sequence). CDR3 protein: CAPLLPRRNTEAFF. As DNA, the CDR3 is TGTGCCCCCCTTCTCCCCAGGAGGAACACTGAAGCTTTCTTT. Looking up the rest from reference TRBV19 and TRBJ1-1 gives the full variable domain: DGGITQSPKYLFRKEGQNVTLSCEQNLNHDAMYWYRQDPGQGLRLIYYSQIVNDFQKGDIAEGYSVSREKKESFPLTVTSAQKNPTAFYLCAPLLPRRNTEAFFGQGTRLTVV.

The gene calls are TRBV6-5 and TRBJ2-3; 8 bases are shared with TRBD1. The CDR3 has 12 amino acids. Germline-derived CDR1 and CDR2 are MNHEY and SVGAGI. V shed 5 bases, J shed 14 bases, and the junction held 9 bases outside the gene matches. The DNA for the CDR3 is TGTGCCAGCAGTCTCCATACAGGGGGAATGTATTTT. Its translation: CASSLHTGGMYF.

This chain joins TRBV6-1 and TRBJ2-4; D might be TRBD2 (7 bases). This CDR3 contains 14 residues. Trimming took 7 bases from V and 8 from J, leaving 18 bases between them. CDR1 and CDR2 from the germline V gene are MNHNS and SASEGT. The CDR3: CASTAPGGWDIQYF. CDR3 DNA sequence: TGTGCCAGCACCGCTCCGGGGGGCTGGGACATTCAGTACTTC.

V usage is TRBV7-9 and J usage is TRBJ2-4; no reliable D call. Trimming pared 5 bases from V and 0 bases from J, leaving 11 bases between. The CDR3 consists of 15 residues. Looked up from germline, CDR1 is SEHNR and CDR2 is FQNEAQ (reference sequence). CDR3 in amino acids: CASSPQTLAKNIQYF. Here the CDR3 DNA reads TGTGCCAGCAGCCCTCAGACCTTAGCCAAAAACATTCAGTACTTC.

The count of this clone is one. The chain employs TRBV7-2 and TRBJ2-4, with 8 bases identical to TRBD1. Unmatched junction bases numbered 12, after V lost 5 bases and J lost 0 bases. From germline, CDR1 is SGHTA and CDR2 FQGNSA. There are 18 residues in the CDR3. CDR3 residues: CASSPGQGAEAAKNIQYF. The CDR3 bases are TGTGCCAGCAGCCCCGGGCAGGGGGCTGAGGCAGCCAAAAACATTCAGTACTTC.

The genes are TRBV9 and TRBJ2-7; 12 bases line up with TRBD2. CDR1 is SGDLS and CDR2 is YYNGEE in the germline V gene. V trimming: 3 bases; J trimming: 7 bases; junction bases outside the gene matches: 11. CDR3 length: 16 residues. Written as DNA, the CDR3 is TGTGCCAGCAGCGAGGGTCCTAGCGGGGGGGCCCGTGAGCAGTACTTC. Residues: CASSEGPSGGAREQYF.

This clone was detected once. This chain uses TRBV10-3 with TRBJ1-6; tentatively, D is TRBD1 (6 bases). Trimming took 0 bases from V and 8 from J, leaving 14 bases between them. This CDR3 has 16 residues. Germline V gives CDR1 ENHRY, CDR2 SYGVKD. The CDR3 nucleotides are TGTGCCATCAGTGAGTCCATGCAGGGGACCGATTCACCCCTCCACTTT. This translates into CAISESMQGTDSPLHF.

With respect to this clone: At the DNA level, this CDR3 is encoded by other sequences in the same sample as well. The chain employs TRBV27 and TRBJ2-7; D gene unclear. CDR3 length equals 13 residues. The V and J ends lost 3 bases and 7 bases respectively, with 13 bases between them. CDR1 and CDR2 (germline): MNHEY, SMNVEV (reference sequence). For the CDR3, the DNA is TGTGCCAGCAGTTTTGCGTCAACATGGGAGCAGTACTTC. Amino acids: CASSFASTWEQYF.

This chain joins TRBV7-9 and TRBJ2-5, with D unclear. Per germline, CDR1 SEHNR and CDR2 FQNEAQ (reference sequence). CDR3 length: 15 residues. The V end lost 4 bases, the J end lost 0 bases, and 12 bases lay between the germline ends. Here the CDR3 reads CASSSFVGYQETQYF. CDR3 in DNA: TGTGCCAGCAGCTCTTTTGTGGGGTACCAAGAGACCCAGTACTTC.

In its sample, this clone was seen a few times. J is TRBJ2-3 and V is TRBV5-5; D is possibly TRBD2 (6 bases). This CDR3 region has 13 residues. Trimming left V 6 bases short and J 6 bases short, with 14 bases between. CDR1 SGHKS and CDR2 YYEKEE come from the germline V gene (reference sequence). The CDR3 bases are TGTGCCAGCAAGGCGGGGTGGGGGGATACGCAGTATTTT. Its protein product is CASKAGWGDTQYF.

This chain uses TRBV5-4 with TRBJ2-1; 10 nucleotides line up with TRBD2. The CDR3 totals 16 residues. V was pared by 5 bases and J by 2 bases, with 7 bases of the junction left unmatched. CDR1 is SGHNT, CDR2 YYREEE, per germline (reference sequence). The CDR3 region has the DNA TGTGCCAGCAGTCCGAGCGGGGGGGCAGCCTACAATGAGCAGTTCTTC. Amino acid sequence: CASSPSGGAAYNEQFF.

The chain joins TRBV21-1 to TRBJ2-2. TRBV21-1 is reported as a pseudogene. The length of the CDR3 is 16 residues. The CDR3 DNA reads TGTGCCAGCAGCAAAGGCGGCAGGGAGCACACCGGGGAGCTGTTTTTT. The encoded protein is CASSKGGREHTGELFF.